This entry describes one TCR beta chain. Its antigen is not identified. Assay execution took place at the deep level. The data were produced by immunoSEQ multiplex PCR, yet TCRdb's version contains in-frame clones alone and is incomplete. The sample carries 1,500,000 or so clones, roughly 96% recorded once. This specimen belongs to a study of shared clonotypes between healthy human individuals. Regarding the study as a whole: Non-shared clonotypes showed lower generation probabilities than clonotypes common to all four donors.

The sequenced material came from naive CD4+ T cells sorted from blood. Stated subset: CD45RA+ positively selected. This TCR was recovered from a man younger than 45 in good health.

The CDR3 DNA is TGTGCCACCTTGTCGTATGAGCAGTTCTTC. Its translation is CATLSYEQFF. V gene TRBV28 combines with J gene TRBJ2-1; D gene unclear. The CDR3 length is 10 residues. Germline lookup yields CDR1 MDHEN and CDR2 SYDVKM. V was trimmed by 10 bases and J by 8 bases, leaving 9 bases between them. The full variable domain, rest sourced from reference TRBV28 and TRBJ2-1, is DVKVTQSSRYLVKRTGEKVFLECVQDMDHENMFWYRQDPGLGLRLIYFSYDVKMKEKGDIPEGYSVSREKKERFSLILESASTNQTSMYLCATLSYEQFFGPGTRLTVL.